This T cell receptor (beta chain) is from a study of molecular identifiers for immune sequencing clone quantification (dated by TCRdb to between 2017 and 2018). Notes on the research overall: For a replicate experiment, the RNA from either approximately 20,000 or 100,000 naive CD8 T cells was divided into five aliquots, and four of those aliquots went on to sequencing. This methods study benchmarked molecular-identifier clustering-based TCR repertoire sequencing (MIDCIRS) and TCR RNA copy counting, using CD8 T cells to do so. Findings and caveats that apply to the study as a whole: The naive libraries included spiked-in Jurkat TCR RNA (under eleven copies' worth), and this Jurkat TCR RNA is not part of the donor repertoire. In CMV-specific effector cells, clones with more than 20 RNA copies accounted for over 97% of molecules, whereas in naive cells such clones accounted for under 1%. When barcode sub-clustering was left out, chimeric consensus sequences inflated TCR diversity, with chimeras reaching as high as 47%. Highly expanded clone sizes could be underestimated if identical TCR molecules share a barcode. Spiked-in Jurkat TCR RNA equivalent to a single cell was reported to be detectable even among 850,000 to 1,000,000 naive CD8 T cells. Modeling gave about three recovered TCR RNA copies per cell versus about 10 by digital PCR, implying approximately 30% capture efficiency.

Preparation of the library involved PCR. Sequencing instrument: NextSeq 500. Bulk TCR libraries were made following a previously described method, with the TCR primers given in Table S5. The Qiagen AllPrep DNA/RNA kit was used to purify total RNA. Before analysis, reads from multiple sequencing runs of the same library were pooled. The paper's data handling went like this. Reads were retained only if the reads had an exact TCR constant sequence, and the retained reads were trimmed to 150 nt and grouped according to their 12-nt molecular barcodes. Reads inside each barcode group were sub-clustered using a 15% Levenshtein threshold, and a quality-weighted consensus sequence was constructed for each RNA molecule. Non-functional sequences were removed, as were lower-count sequences one edit away from another. Based on a fit of two negative binomial distributions, barcode sub-clusters having less than 20% of the maximum read count were discarded. The public reads were reanalyzed by TCRdb: fastp trimming at Q25, MiXCR alignment, in-frame beta chains only. CDR3 protein duplicates are merged, each entry listing the most common genes and DNA. TCRdb's processing, not the study's, gives the V and J calls here. Counted in this sample were approximately 630,000 distinct CDR3 sequences; 25% of them appeared once. About 0.73% of the sample goes to the ten largest clones.

The trim is 1 base for V and 4 bases for J, with a gap of 16 bases between the germline ends. The CDR3 contains 16 residues, cysteine and phenylalanine counted. The DNA shown is the 48-base CDR3, in frame from base 1. CDR1 KGHSH and CDR2 LQKENI are derived from the germline V gene. This clonotype was counted only a few times. Its antigen target is currently unknown. No base qualities exist here, and no much larger clone lies one base off it. Libraries of naive CD8 T cells were generated from about 21,000 to 970,000 sorted cells, with 10%, 30% or 50% of the purified RNA used. Naive CD8 T cells were FACS-sorted as CD8+CD4-CCR7+CD45RA+ on a BD FACSAria II into RLT Plus buffer. To test detection sensitivity, Jurkat RNA equal to approximately 10 TCR copies was added to samples of roughly 18,000-1,100,000 naive CD8 T cells. Enrichment of CD8 T cells was performed with RosetteSep CD8+ T Cell Enrichment Cocktail and Ficoll-Paque, after which ACK red cell lysis was carried out.

Sequences were obtained from naive CD8+ T cells from blood, with Jurkat cell RNA spiked in. Taken with the paper, the label for cell subset or site translates to: FACS-sorted CD8+CD4-CCR7+CD45RA+ naive T cells. This chain joins TRBV18 to TRBJ1-1; the D gene identity is not certain. The origin of this receptor is a human donor in good health. Some libraries in this study had Jurkat cell RNA spiked in. The bases read TGTGCCAGCTCACCACTCCCCGGATCCGGTGGCACTGAAGCTTTCTTT. The resulting protein is CASSPLPGSGGTEAFF.